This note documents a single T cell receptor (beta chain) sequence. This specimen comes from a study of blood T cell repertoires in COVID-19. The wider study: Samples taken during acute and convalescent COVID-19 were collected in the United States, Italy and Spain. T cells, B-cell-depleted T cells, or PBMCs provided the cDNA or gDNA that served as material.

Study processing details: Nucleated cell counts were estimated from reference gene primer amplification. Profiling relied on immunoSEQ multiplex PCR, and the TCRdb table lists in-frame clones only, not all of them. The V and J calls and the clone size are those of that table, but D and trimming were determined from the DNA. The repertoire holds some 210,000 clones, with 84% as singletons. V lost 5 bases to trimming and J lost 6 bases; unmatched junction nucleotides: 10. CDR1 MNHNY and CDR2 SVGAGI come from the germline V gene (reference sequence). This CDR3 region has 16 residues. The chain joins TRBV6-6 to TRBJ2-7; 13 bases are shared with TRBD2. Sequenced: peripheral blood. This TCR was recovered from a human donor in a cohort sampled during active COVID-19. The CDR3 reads CASSRGTSGKGGEQYF. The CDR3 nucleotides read TGTGCCAGCAGTCGAGGGACTAGCGGGAAGGGCGGCGAGCAGTACTTC.